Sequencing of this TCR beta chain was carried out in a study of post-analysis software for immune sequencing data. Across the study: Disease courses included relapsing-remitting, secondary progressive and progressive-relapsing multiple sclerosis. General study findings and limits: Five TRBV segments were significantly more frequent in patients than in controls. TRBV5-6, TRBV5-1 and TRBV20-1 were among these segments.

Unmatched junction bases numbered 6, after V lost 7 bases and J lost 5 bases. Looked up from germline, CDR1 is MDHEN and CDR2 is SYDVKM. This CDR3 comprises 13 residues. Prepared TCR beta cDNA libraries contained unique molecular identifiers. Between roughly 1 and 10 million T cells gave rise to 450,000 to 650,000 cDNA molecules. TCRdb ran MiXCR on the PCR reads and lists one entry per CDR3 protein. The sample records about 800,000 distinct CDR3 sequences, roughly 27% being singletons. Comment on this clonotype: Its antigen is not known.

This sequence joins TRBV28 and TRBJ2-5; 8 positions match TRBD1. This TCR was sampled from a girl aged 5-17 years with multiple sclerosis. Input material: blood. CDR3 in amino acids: CASTGRTGETQYF. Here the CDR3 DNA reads TGTGCCAGCACTGGCCGGACAGGGGAGACCCAGTACTTC.